This TCR beta chain was obtained from a study of T cell repertoires in cytomegalovirus infection. Study-wide context: Peptides in the study included HLA-C-restricted and HLA-B-restricted CMV epitopes. Indicated by public TCR beta signatures were CMV infection and matching HLA type. General observations from the study: Using cumulative public TCR beta family frequency, the authors identified those who carried CMV together with the relevant HLA. The ex vivo response showed dominance by HLA-C-restricted CMV-specific TCR beta clonotypes.

From the reads, TCRdb called clonotypes with MiXCR, one entry per CDR3 protein. The repertoire consists of 250,000 to 400,000 distinct CDR3 sequences, with approximately 25% occurring once and the leading ten covering about 14%. A few counts support this clonotype. The target antigen is unknown. Sequencing used cultured PBMCs, obtained from culture after CMV antigen stimulation. This receptor was identified in a human donor in good health (CMV status not recorded). Some clones in this sample may be carry-over from other donors' samples.

CDR3 DNA: TGTGCCAGCAGTTTATCAGGGGACGTATTTTTCGACCCCTACGAGCAGTACTTC. It codes for CASSLSGDVFFDPYEQYF. The chain employs TRBV28 and TRBJ2-7, with D tentatively TRBD1 (6 bases). Trimming pared 1 base from V and 2 bases from J, leaving 21 bases between. This CDR3 region has 18 residues. Germline V CDR1 and CDR2: MDHEN, SYDVKM.